One sample yielded the 24 T cell receptor beta chains listed below, sequenced in a study of blood T cell repertoires in COVID-19. TCRdb's table, derived via immunoSEQ multiplex PCR, lists solely in-frame clones and lacks some. Among under 150,000 clones, more than 90% were seen once, and the ten largest hold less than 5%. The specimen sequenced was peripheral blood. All receptors come from a man aged 60 to 69 with COVID-19, enrolled during active disease.

This sequence joins TRBV7-3 and TRBJ2-3; weak D call: TRBD2 (6 bases). V lost 7 bases and J 1 base, leaving 15 bases between the germline ends. The CDR3 consists of 15 residues. CDR1 SGHTA and CDR2 FQGTGA come from the germline V gene. CDR3 protein: CASTLGGSRTDTQYF. The DNA for the CDR3 is TGTGCCAGCACCCTTGGGGGGTCCCGCACAGATACGCAGTATTTT.

The chain joins TRBV11-2 to TRBJ2-3; a possible D gene is TRBD2 (6 bases). Germline V lookup: CDR1 SGHAT, CDR2 FQNNGV. CDR3 length equals 17 residues. The V end lost 3 bases, the J end lost 0 bases, and 16 bases lay between the germline ends. The CDR3 spells CASSLEGGLSSTDTQYF. Written as DNA, the CDR3 is TGTGCCAGCAGCTTGGAGGGCGGCCTCTCTAGCACAGATACGCAGTATTTT.

This chain links TRBV18 with TRBJ2-7, with a possible D match to TRBD1 (5 bases). The CDR3 loop spans 14 amino acids. Looked up from germline, CDR1 is KGHSH and CDR2 is LQKENI. V lost 4 bases and J 3 bases, leaving 13 bases between the germline ends. The CDR3 DNA follows: TGTGCCAGCTCACAATCCAGGGTAGGCTACGAGCAGTACTTC. Translation: CASSQSRVGYEQYF.

This clone came up a few times. The chain uses TRBV3-1 (or the pseudogene TRBV3-2) and TRBJ1-6, with a possible D match to TRBD1 (6 bases). Deletions cut 5 bases from V and 5 bases from J, with 10 bases between. CDR3 length: 14 residues. The germline gives CDR1 LGHDT, CDR2 YNNKEL (reference sequence). CDR3 DNA: TGTGCCAGCAGCGGTCAGGGGAATAATTCACCCCTCCACTTT. Protein sequence: CASSGQGNNSPLHF.

The rearrangement joins TRBV19 to TRBJ1-1; 9 bases align to TRBD1. Germline V gene sequence: CDR1 LNHDA, CDR2 SQIVND (reference sequence). With V trimmed by 5 bases and J by 1 base, 8 bases remained unmatched. The CDR3 has 16 residues. CDR3: CASSPLQGASNTEAFF. The CDR3 bases are TGTGCCAGTAGTCCCCTACAGGGGGCATCGAACACTGAAGCTTTCTTT.

V usage is TRBV6-2 or TRBV6-3 and J usage is TRBJ1-5, with TRBD1 matching 10 bases. Germline CDR1 reads MNHEY; CDR2 reads SVGEGT. Trimming at V came to 7 bases and at J to 0 bases, leaving 24 bases not matched to a gene. The CDR3 runs to 22 residues. The CDR3 nucleotides read TGTGCCAGCACCCCCCGACTCGGGACAGGGGCGCGAAAAGTGAATAGCAATCAGCCCCAGCATTTT. Its translation is CASTPRLGTGARKVNSNQPQHF.

The chain links TRBV7-3 to TRBJ2-3; 9 nucleotides agree with TRBD2. The CDR3 totals 16 residues. With 6 bases clipped from V and 2 bases from J, the junction kept 9 bases outside the gene matches. Germline loops: CDR1 SGHTA, CDR2 FQGTGA. For the CDR3, the DNA is TGTGCCAGCAGTCCCGGACTAGCGAGACCCACAGATACGCAGTATTTT. Translated, it gives CASSPGLARPTDTQYF.

The chain is built from TRBV28 and TRBJ2-3; 9 nucleotides align to TRBD2. V gave up 11 bases and J gave up 2 bases; unmatched junction bases: 8. CDR1 is MDHEN and CDR2 is SYDVKM in the germline V gene. The CDR3 length is 14 residues. This CDR3 reads CAAREGLNTDTQYF. In DNA form, the CDR3 reads TGTGCCGCGCGGGAGGGCCTGAACACAGATACGCAGTATTTT. The complete variable domain, with remaining parts taken from reference TRBV28 and TRBJ2-3, reads DVKVTQSSRYLVKRTGEKVFLECVQDMDHENMFWYRQDPGLGLRLIYFSYDVKMKEKGDIPEGYSVSREKKERFSLILESASTNQTSMYLCAAREGLNTDTQYFGPGTRLTVL.

V is TRBV6-5 and J is TRBJ1-4, with D possibly matching TRBD1 (5 bases). The CDR3 covers 16 residues. Trimming left V 0 bases short and J 5 bases short, with 13 bases between. CDR1 MNHEY and CDR2 SVGAGI come from the germline V gene. The CDR3 region has the DNA TGTGCCAGCAGTTACTCGCGAGGACAAGGAAATGAAAAACTGTTTTTT. Protein product: CASSYSRGQGNEKLFF.

This clone has only one observation. The rearrangement links TRBV4-1 to TRBJ1-5; tentative D call: TRBD1 (5 bases). CDR1 is MGHRA and CDR2 is YSYEKL in the germline V gene. This CDR3 contains 14 residues. The V end was cut by 5 bases, the J end by 2 bases, with 10 bases between. As DNA, the CDR3 is TGCGCCAGCAGCGCGATAGGGGGCAATCAGCCCCAGCATTTT. This translates into CASSAIGGNQPQHF.

Concerning this clone itself: At the DNA level, this CDR3 is encoded by other sequences in the same sample as well. The chain is built from TRBV12-3 or TRBV12-4 and TRBJ2-7, with 9 bases that match TRBD1. CDR3 length equals 13 residues. With V trimmed by 5 bases and J by 4 bases, 3 bases remained unmatched. CDR3 nucleotide sequence: TGTGCCAGCAGTCCGACAGGGGGATACGAGCAGTACTTC. Its translation: CASSPTGGYEQYF.

The chain joins TRBV10-1 to TRBJ2-7, with 11 bases matching TRBD1. Germline lookup yields CDR1 WNHNN and CDR2 SYGVQD (reference sequence). Losses at the gene ends were 9 bases for V and 2 bases for J; bases not matched to a gene: 6. This CDR3 spans 14 amino acids. CDR3 sequence reads: CASAPGQGAYEQYF. The CDR3 DNA reads TGCGCCAGTGCGCCGGGACAGGGGGCCTACGAGCAGTACTTC.

The chain links TRBV19 to TRBJ1-1; D remains ambiguous. This CDR3 region has 14 residues. Trimming stripped 0 bases from V and 2 bases from J, with 7 bases between. Germline lookup yields CDR1 LNHDA and CDR2 SQIVND (reference sequence). In DNA, the CDR3 is TGTGCCAGTAGTATAGATTTTTATAACACTGAAGCTTTCTTT. This translates into CASSIDFYNTEAFF.

This clone was detected once. The chain recombines TRBV21-1 with TRBJ2-7; TRBD2 reflects the table's D call only, with no check against the DNA. TRBV21-1 is a known pseudogene. The CDR3 runs 19 residues. CDR3 in amino acids: CASSSGGTSGSLVSCEQYF. Here the CDR3 DNA reads TGTGCCAGCAGCTCTGGGGGGACTAGCGGGAGTTTGGTAAGTTGCGAGCAGTACTTC.

This chain connects TRBV12-3 or TRBV12-4 to TRBJ2-7; TRBD1 agrees at 7 bases. Trimming took 3 bases from V and 5 from J; bases not matched to a gene: 4. CDR3 size: 13 residues. The DNA for the CDR3 is TGTGCCAGCAGTTTTACCGACAGGGACGAGCAGTACTTC. Amino acids: CASSFTDRDEQYF.

The chain combines TRBV2 with TRBJ2-7; 10 bases line up with TRBD2. The CDR3 has 14 amino acids. The V gene end was trimmed by 5 bases and the J gene end by 2 bases; junction bases not matched to a gene: 3. The germline CDR1 and CDR2 sequences are SNHLY and FYNNEI. CDR3 sequence (DNA): TGTGCCAGCAGTATCCTAGCGGGAGCCTACGAGCAGTACTTC. Translation gives CASSILAGAYEQYF.

With respect to this clone: The sample carries other DNA sequences with the same CDR3. V gene TRBV30 combines with J gene TRBJ2-1; 9 bases are shared with TRBD2. CDR1 is GTSNPN and CDR2 is SVGIG in the germline V gene (reference sequence). The CDR3 length is 14 residues. After removal of 1 base from V and 5 bases from J, the junction contained 3 bases not matched to a gene. As DNA, the CDR3 is TGTGCCTGGAGTGGGTTAGCGGGAGACAATGAGCAGTTCTTC. Encoded protein: CAWSGLAGDNEQFF.

This chain connects TRBV12-3 or TRBV12-4 to TRBJ1-6, with no clear D. The CDR3 consists of 13 residues. Trimming pared 6 bases from V and 8 bases from J, leaving 11 bases between. The chain's CDR3 is CASSTGIHSPLHF. CDR3 sequence (DNA): TGTGCCAGCAGCACCGGGATACATTCACCCCTCCACTTT.

Here the CDR3 reads CASRFAVPNTGELFF. As DNA, the CDR3 is TGCGCCAGCAGATTCGCAGTGCCGAACACCGGGGAGCTGTTTTTT. The chain couples TRBV5-1 to TRBJ2-2, with D unclear. In germline, CDR1 is SGHRS, CDR2 YFSETQ. Trimming stripped 5 bases from V and 0 bases from J, with 11 bases between. This CDR3 spans 15 amino acids.

V usage is TRBV7-8 and J usage is TRBJ2-5, with D tentatively TRBD2 (6 bases). The CDR3 length is 15 residues. With 4 bases removed from V and 2 bases from J, the gap between germline ends came to 14 bases. The germline V gene encodes CDR1 SGHVS and CDR2 FQNEAQ. The CDR3 DNA follows: TGTGCCAGCAGCTCGCACCCGGGAGCTCAAGAGACCCAGTACTTC. This encodes CASSSHPGAQETQYF.

This rearrangement joins TRBV2 to TRBJ2-1; TRBD2 agrees at 11 bases. In germline, CDR1 is SNHLY, CDR2 FYNNEI. CDR3 length equals 18 residues. V lost 4 bases to trimming and J lost 0 bases; unmatched junction nucleotides: 8. This CDR3 is CASSATRLAGGSYNEQFF. The CDR3 DNA is TGTGCCAGCAGTGCCACCCGGCTAGCGGGAGGCTCCTACAATGAGCAGTTCTTC.

This clone was counted a few times. The chain carries TRBV27 and TRBJ2-5; the D gene is possibly TRBD1 (6 bases). V dropped 4 bases and J dropped 5 bases, with 8 bases sitting between them. The CDR3 consists of 12 residues. The germline gives CDR1 MNHEY, CDR2 SMNVEV (reference sequence). DNA for the CDR3: TGTGCCAGCAGTTCAAGGGGGGAGACCCAGTACTTC. It encodes CASSSRGETQYF.

The chain has TRBV5-1 and TRBJ2-4, with D perhaps TRBD1 (5 bases). V dropped 4 bases and J dropped 3 bases, with 11 bases sitting between them. CDR3 size: 14 residues. CDR1 is SGHRS, CDR2 YFSETQ, per germline. DNA for the CDR3: TGCGCCAGCAGCCCTCAGGGTGGCAAAAACATTCAGTACTTC. Protein sequence: CASSPQGGKNIQYF.

This chain uses TRBV5-1 with TRBJ2-1; 8 nucleotides align to TRBD2. CDR1 and CDR2 from the germline V gene are SGHRS and YFSETQ. This CDR3 region has 15 residues. Trimming at V came to 1 base and at J to 7 bases, leaving 7 bases not matched to a gene. CDR3: CASSLTSGQENEQFF. In DNA form, the CDR3 reads TGCGCCAGCAGCTTGACTAGCGGCCAGGAGAATGAGCAGTTCTTC.